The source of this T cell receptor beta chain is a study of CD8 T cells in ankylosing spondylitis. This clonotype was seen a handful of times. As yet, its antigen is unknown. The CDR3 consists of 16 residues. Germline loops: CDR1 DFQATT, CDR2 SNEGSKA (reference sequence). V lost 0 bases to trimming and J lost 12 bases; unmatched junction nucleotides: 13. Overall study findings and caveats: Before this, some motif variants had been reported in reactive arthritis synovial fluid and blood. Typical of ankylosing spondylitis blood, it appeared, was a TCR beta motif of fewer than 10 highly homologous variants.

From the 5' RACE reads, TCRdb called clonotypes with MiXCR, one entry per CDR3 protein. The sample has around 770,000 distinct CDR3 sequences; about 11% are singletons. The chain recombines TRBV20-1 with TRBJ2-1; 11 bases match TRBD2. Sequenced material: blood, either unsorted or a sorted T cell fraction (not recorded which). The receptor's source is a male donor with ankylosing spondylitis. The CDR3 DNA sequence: TGCAGTGCTAGAGATCCTAGCGGGAGGATAACGGGAAGGCAGTTCTTC. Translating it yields CSARDPSGRITGRQFF.